The T cell receptor beta chain under discussion was sequenced for a study of T cell repertoires in cytomegalovirus infection. The overall study: Evidence of both CMV infection and a matching HLA type came from public TCR beta signatures. Whole-study findings and limits: Cumulative frequency of public TCR beta families picked out carriers of CMV plus the relevant HLA. In two of eight donors, the top clonotype was HLA-C-restricted CMV-specific.

In its sample, this clonotype was seen many times. Its specificity is not known. Germline assignment: CDR1 SGHTA and CDR2 FQGNSA. Unmatched junction bases numbered 2, after V lost 2 bases and J lost 3 bases. CDR3 length: 15 amino acids. Each CDR3 protein is one row after TCRdb ran MiXCR on the reads. The sample gives approximately 140,000 distinct CDR3 sequences, 6.5% of which show up once; roughly 18% is in the top ten. Sequencing was done on a sample of PBMCs. This sequence was found in a human donor in good health (CMV status not recorded). Some clones in this sample may be carry-over from other donors' samples. The chain employs TRBV7-2 and TRBJ2-2; TRBD1 aligns across 8 bases. CDR3 DNA: TGTGCCAGCAGCTTAAGACAGGGGCACACCGGGGAGCTGTTTTTT. This encodes CASSLRQGHTGELFF.